This T cell receptor beta chain is drawn from a study of blood T cell repertoires in COVID-19. At the level of the study: From the United States, Italy and Spain came samples of acute and convalescent COVID-19. The analysed material was cDNA or gDNA that came from T cells, B-cell-depleted T cells, or PBMCs.

Authors' analysis steps: Researchers report that nucleated cell counts were estimated from reference gene primer amplification. Measured with immunoSEQ multiplex PCR; TCRdb has only the in-frame clones, and not every one. V, J and clone size were drawn from that table, and D and trimming were deduced from the DNA. The sample includes roughly 70,000 clones, 75% to 80% of them seen just once. This clone was seen more than once but under ten times. Germline-derived CDR1 and CDR2 are SSHAT and FNYEAQ (reference sequence). This CDR3 is 14 amino acids long. Sequenced input: peripheral blood. The origin of this receptor is a woman aged 55-69 years with acute or convalescent COVID-19. The chain employs TRBV7-7 and TRBJ2-2; a weak D match, TRBD2 (6 bases). The CDR3 spells CASEGGVDTGELFF. For the CDR3, the DNA is TGTGCTAGCGAGGGAGGTGTTGATACCGGGGAGCTGTTTTTT.